This T cell receptor beta chain was sequenced in a study of regulatory T cells in long-lasting Graves disease. The trim removed 0 bases at V and 1 base at J, leaving 6 bases unmatched. From germline, CDR1 is KGHSH and CDR2 LQKENI. CDR3 length: 16 residues. Documented time point: newly diagnosed GD, antithyroid drugs for less than 3 months. PBMC RNA served as the TCR library source. Study results and caveats: TRBV28, TRBJ1-2 and TRBJ2-5 emerged as the favored segments in persistent disease. Sample size was small, which may have lowered accuracy.

HTBI primers from iRepertoire and Arm-PCR of CDR3 regions yielded the TCR beta libraries. From the multiplex PCR reads, TCRdb called clonotypes with MiXCR, one entry per CDR3 protein. The sample records about 220,000 distinct CDR3 sequences, roughly 19% being singletons. This clonotype was detected ten times or more. Its cognate antigen is unknown. The same data also went into a second study, on T cells in Graves' hyperthyroidism and ophthalmopathy. As that report states: When the TCR CDR3 underwent first-round RT-PCR, the HTBI primer set was used.

The chain has TRBV18 and TRBJ2-7; 7 positions match TRBD1. Sequenced here: peripheral blood mononuclear cells (PBMCs), sampled at new diagnosis, from a patient treated with antithyroid drugs. This sequence was found in a woman in her twenties or thirties with Graves disease. The CDR3 DNA is TGTGCCAGCTCACCACCGGTCGGGACAGAGTCCTACGAGCAGTACTTC. Translated, it gives CASSPPVGTESYEQYF.